This record looks at one T cell receptor beta chain sequence and its context. Its antigen is not identified. Donors gave roughly 10 milliliters of peripheral blood apiece. Together with a sample-barcoded 5' primer, a J-beta primer mix was included in a second PCR lasting roughly 7 to 11 cycles. TCRdb analysed the 5' RACE reads with MiXCR anew, one entry per CDR3 protein. The table shows some 550,000 distinct CDR3 sequences, with 40% to 50% occurring only once. The V gene lost 6 bases and the J gene lost 2 bases, with 14 bases spanning the gap. Germline V gene lookup returns CDR1 MNHEY and CDR2 SVGAGI. This CDR3 comprises 14 residues. This sample was included in a study of blood T cells in healthy people across ages. Study-level points and caveats: Naive CD4+ cells and diversity were both higher in long-lived donors than in aged donors.

The sequenced sample was blood. The sequence derives from an elderly man in good health. This sequence joins TRBV6-5 and TRBJ2-7; D not resolved. The CDR3 DNA follows: TGTGCCAGCAGGGCTCAGGATTTCACCTACGAGCAGTACTTC. As protein: CASRAQDFTYEQYF.